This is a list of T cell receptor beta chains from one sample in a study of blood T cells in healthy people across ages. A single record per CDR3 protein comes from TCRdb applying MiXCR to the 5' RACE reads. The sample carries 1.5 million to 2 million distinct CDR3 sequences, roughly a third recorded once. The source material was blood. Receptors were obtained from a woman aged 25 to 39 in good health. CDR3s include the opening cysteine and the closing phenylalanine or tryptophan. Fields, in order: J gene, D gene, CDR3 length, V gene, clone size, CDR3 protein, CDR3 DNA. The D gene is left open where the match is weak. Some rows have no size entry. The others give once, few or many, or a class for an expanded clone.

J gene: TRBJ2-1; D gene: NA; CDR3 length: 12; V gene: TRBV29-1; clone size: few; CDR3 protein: CSAGESYNEQFF; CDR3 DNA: TGCAGCGCGGGTGAGTCCTACAATGAGCAGTTCTTC
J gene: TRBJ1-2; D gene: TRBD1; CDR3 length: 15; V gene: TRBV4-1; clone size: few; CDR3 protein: CASSFTGGIGYGYTF; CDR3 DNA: TGCGCCAGCAGCTTTACAGGGGGCATCGGCTATGGCTACACCTTC
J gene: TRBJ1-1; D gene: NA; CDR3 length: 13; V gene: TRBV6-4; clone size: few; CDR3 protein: CASSELANTEAFF; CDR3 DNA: TGTGCCAGCAGTGAATTGGCGAACACTGAAGCTTTCTTT
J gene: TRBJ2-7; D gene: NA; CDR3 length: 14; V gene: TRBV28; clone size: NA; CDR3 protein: CASRSDLTPYEQYF; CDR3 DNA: TGTGCCAGCAGGTCAGACCTTACACCTTACGAGCAGTACTTC
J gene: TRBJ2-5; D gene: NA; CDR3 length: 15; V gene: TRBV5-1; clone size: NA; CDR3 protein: CASTPGQLSQETQYF; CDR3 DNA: TGCGCCAGCACCCCGGGACAACTCTCCCAAGAGACCCAGTACTTC
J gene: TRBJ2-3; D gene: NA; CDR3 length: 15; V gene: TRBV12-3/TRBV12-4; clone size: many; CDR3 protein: CASTLERAFTDTQYF; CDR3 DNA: TGTGCCAGCACCCTGGAGCGGGCTTTCACAGATACGCAGTATTTT
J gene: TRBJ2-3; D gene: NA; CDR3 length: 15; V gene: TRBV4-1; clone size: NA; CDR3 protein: CASSQRRGYTDTQYF; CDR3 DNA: TGCGCCAGCAGCCAACGGAGGGGTTACACAGATACGCAGTATTTT
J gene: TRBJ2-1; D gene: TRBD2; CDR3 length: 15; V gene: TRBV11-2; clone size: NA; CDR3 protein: CASSRLGLADNEQFF; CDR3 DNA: TGTGCCAGCAGCCGACTGGGACTAGCGGACAATGAGCAGTTCTTC
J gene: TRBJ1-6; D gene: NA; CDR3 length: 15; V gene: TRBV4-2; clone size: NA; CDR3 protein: CASSQDRSGNSPLHF; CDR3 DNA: TGTGCCAGCAGCCAAGATCGTTCGGGAAATTCACCCCTCCACTTT
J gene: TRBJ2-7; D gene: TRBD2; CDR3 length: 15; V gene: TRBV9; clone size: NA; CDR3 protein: CASSVGSGSEYEQYF; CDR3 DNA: TGTGCCAGCAGCGTTGGTAGCGGGAGCGAATACGAGCAGTACTTC
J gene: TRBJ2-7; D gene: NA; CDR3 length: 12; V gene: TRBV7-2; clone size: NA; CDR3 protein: CASSPRCYEQYF; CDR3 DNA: TGTGCCAGCAGCCCACGGTGCTACGAGCAGTACTTC
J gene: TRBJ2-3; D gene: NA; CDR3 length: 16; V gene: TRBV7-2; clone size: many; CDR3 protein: CASSLARDSGADTQYF; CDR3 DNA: TGTGCCAGCAGCTTAGCTCGGGACTCGGGAGCAGATACGCAGTATTTT
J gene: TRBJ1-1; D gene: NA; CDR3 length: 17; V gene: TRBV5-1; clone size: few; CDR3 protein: CASSSSPREMVNTEAFF; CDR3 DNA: TGCGCCAGCAGCTCGAGTCCCAGGGAGATGGTGAACACTGAAGCTTTCTTT
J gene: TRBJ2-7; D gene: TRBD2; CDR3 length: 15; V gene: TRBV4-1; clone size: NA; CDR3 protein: CASSQKRGGPHEQYF; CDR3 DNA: TGCGCCAGCAGCCAAAAGCGGGGAGGGCCCCACGAGCAGTACTTC
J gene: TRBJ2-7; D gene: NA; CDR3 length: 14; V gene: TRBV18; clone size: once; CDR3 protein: CASSRASYSYEQYF; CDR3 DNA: TGTGCCAGCTCTCGAGCCTCTTACTCCTACGAGCAGTACTTC
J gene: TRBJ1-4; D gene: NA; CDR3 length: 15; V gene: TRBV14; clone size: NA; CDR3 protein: CASSQRTGWNEKLFF; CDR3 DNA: TGTGCCAGCAGCCAAAGGACGGGGTGGAATGAAAAACTGTTTTTT
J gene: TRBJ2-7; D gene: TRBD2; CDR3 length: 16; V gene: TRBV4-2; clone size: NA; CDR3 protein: CASSQGSGGPRVEQYF; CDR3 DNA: TGTGCCAGCAGCCAAGGATCGGGAGGGCCAAGAGTCGAGCAGTACTTC
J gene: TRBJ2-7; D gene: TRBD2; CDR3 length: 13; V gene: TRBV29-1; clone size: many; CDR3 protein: CSVGTSGSYEQYF; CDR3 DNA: TGCAGCGTCGGGACTAGCGGCTCCTACGAGCAGTACTTC
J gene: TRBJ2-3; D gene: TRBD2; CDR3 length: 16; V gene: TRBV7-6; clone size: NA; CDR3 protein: CASSMLSGVSTDTQYF; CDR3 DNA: TGTGCCAGCAGCATGCTTAGCGGGGTGAGCACAGATACGCAGTATTTT
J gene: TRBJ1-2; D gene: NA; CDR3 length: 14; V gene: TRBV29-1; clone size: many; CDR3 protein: CSAKGQGGGHGYTF; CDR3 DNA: TGCAGCGCCAAGGGCCAGGGCGGGGGACACGGCTACACCTTC
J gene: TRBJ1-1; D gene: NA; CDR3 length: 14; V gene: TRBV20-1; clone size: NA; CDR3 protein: CSATVGPSNTEAFF; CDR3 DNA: TGCAGTGCGACTGTAGGTCCTTCGAACACTGAAGCTTTCTTT
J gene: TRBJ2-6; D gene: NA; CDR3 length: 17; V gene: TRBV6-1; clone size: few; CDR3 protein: CASRARYLSSGANVLTF; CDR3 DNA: TGTGCCAGCAGGGCAAGGTACCTCTCATCTGGGGCCAACGTCCTGACTTTC
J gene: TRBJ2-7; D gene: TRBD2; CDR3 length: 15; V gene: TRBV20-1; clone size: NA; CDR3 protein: CSAPNRLAGTNEQYF; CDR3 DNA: TGCAGTGCGCCTAACCGACTAGCGGGGACGAACGAGCAGTACTTC
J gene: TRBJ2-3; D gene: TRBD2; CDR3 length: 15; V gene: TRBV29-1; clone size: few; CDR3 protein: CSVSRTSGGTDTQYF; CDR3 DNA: TGCAGCGTCAGCCGGACTAGCGGGGGGACAGATACGCAGTATTTT
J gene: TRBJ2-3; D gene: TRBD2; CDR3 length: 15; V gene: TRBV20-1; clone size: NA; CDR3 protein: CSATTVAGVSDTQYF; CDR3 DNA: TGCAGCGCTACGACGGTAGCGGGAGTCAGCGATACGCAGTATTTT
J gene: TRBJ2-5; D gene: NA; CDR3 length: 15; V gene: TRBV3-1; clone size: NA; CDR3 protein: CASSPARTVQETQYF; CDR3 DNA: TGTGCCAGCAGTCCAGCCCGGACTGTCCAAGAGACCCAGTACTTC
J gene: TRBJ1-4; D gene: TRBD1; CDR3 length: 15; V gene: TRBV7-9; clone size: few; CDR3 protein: CASRQDGTEYEKLFF; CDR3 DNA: TGTGCCAGCAGACAGGACGGGACAGAGTATGAAAAACTGTTTTTT
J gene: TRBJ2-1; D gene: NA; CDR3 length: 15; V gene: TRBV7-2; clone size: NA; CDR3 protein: CASSQSRGPSNKQFF; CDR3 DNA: TGTGCCAGCAGCCAGAGCCGGGGGCCAAGCAATAAGCAGTTCTTC
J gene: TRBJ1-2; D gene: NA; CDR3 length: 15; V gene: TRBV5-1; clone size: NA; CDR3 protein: CASSLEDGGANGYTF; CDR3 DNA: TGCGCCAGCAGCTTGGAGGACGGTGGGGCCAATGGCTACACCTTC
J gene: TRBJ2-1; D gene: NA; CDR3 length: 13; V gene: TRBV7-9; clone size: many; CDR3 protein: CASSAPSYNEQFF; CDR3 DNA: TGTGCCAGCAGCGCCCCCTCCTACAATGAGCAGTTCTTC
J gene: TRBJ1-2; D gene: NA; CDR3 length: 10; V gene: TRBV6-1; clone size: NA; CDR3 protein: CASSTQGYTF; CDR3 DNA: TGTGCCAGCAGTACACAGGGCTACACCTTC
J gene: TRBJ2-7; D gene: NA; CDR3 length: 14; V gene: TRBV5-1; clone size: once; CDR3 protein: CASRYSFGGYEQYF; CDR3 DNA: TGCGCCAGCAGATACTCATTCGGGGGCTACGAGCAGTACTTC
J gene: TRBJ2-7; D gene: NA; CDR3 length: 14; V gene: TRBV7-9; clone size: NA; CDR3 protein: CASSPGSVGYEQYF; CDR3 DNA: TGTGCCAGCAGCCCCGGGAGTGTAGGCTACGAGCAGTACTTC
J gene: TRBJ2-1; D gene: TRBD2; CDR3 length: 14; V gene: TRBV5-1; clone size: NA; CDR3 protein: CASSPSGGEGEQFF; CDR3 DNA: TGCGCCAGCAGCCCCAGCGGTGGGGAGGGTGAGCAGTTCTTC
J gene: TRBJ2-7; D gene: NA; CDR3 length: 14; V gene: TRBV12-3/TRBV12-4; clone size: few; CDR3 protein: CASSLGGDMYEQYF; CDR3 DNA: TGTGCCAGCAGTTTAGGGGGGGATATGTACGAGCAGTACTTC
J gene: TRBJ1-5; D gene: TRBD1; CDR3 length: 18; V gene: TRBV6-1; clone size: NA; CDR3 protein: CASSGRDRVPRSNQPQHF; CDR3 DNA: TGTGCCAGCAGTGGCCGGGACAGGGTACCGCGGAGCAATCAGCCCCAGCATTTT
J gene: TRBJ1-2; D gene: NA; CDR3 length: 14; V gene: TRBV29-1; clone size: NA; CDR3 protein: CSVVGQGFNYGYTF; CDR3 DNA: TGCAGCGTTGTTGGGCAGGGGTTCAACTATGGCTACACCTTC
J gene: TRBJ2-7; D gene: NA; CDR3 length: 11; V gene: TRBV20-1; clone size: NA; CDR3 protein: CSAGDTYEQYF; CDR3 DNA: TGCAGTGCTGGGGATACCTACGAGCAGTACTTC
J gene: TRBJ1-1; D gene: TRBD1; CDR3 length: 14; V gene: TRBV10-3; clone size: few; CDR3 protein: CAISRTGAGFEAFF; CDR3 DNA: TGTGCCATCAGTCGGACAGGAGCGGGGTTTGAAGCTTTCTTT
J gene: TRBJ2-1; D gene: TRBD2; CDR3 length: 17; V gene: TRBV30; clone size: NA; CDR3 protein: CAWNTWTSGSKMNEQFF; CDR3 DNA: TGTGCCTGGAATACTTGGACTAGCGGGAGTAAGATGAATGAGCAGTTCTTC
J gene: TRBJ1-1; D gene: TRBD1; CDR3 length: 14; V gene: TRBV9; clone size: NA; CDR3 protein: CASSASGGPTEAFF; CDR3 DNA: TGTGCCAGCAGTGCCTCAGGGGGCCCGACTGAAGCTTTCTTT
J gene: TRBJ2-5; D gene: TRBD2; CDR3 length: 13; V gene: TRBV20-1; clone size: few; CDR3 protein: CSATAGVGETQYF; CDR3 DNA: TGCAGTGCTACGGCGGGAGTCGGAGAGACCCAGTACTTC
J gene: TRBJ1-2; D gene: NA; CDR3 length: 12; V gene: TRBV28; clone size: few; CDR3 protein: CASRTDRYGYTF; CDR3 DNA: TGTGCCAGCAGGACAGACCGCTATGGCTACACCTTC
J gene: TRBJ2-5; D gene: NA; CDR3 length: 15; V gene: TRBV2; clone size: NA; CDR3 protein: CASSEDPGSGETQYF; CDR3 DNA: TGTGCCAGCAGTGAGGATCCAGGGTCAGGAGAGACCCAGTACTTC
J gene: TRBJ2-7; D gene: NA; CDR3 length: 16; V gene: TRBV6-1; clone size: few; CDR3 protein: CASSEEVSGHYYEQYF; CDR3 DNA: TGTGCCAGCAGTGAAGAGGTCAGCGGGCACTATTACGAGCAGTACTTC
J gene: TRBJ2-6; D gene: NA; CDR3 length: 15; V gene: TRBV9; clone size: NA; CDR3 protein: CASSVVAAGANVLTF; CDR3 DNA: TGTGCCAGCAGCGTAGTGGCGGCTGGGGCCAACGTCCTGACTTTC
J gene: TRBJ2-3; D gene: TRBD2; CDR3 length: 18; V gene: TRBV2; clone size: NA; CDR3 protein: CASSEEVTSGLISDTQYF; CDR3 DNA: TGTGCCAGCAGTGAAGAGGTGACTAGCGGGCTCATATCAGATACGCAGTATTTT